This TCR beta chain was retrieved from a study of blood T cell repertoires in COVID-19. Study background: The origin of the acute and convalescent COVID-19 samples was the United States, Italy and Spain.

The CDR3 consists of 14 residues. V lost 3 bases to trimming and J lost 4 bases, with 12 bases between them. From germline, CDR1 is MGHDK and CDR2 SYGVNS. Using immunoSEQ multiplex PCR, the repertoire was profiled, and TCRdb retains in-frame clones only, with some absent. The data hold some 170,000 clones, with roughly 90% observed a single time. This sequence was found in a woman aged 50 to 60 with acute or convalescent COVID-19. The chain joins TRBV25-1 to TRBJ1-1; no firm D call. The specimen sequenced was peripheral blood. CDR3 sequence: CASSDRSYGTEAFF. The DNA of the CDR3 is TGTGCCAGCAGTGATCGCTCTTACGGCACTGAAGCTTTCTTT.